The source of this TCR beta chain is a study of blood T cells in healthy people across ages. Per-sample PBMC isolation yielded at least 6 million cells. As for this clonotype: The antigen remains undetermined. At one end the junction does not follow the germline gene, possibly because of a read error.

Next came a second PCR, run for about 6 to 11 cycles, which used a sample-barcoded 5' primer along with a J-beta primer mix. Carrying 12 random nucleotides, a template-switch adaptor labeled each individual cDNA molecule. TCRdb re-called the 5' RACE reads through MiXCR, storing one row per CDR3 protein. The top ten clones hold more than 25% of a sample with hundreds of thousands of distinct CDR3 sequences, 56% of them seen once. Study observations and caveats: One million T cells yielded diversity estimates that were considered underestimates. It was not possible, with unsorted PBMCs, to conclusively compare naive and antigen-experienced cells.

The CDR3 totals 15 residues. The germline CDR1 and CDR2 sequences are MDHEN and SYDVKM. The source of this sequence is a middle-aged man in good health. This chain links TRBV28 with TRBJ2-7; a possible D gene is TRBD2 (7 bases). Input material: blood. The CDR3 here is CAGSSTGLDSYEQYF. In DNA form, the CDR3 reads TGTGCCGGCAGCTCGACAGGACTAGACTCCTACGAGCAGTACTTC.